Following are 15 T cell receptor beta chains from one sample sequenced in a study of CD8+ T cells in alopecia areata. Sequencing used cDNA as its template, made by extracting RNA and reverse transcribing it. Some clones are missing from TCRdb's copy, which holds only in-frame ones; the method was immunoSEQ multiplex PCR. The profile covers under 15,000 clones, with around three fifths appearing a single time and 20% to 25% taken by the ten largest. Alopecia areata patients gave lesional scalp punch biopsies and peripheral blood samples. Sample: skin. These receptor sequences come from a human donor with alopecia areata.

The CDR3 bases are TGTGCCAGCAGAAGGACAGCTCTCACAGATACGCAGTATTTT. Amino acids: CASRRTALTDTQYF. The chain employs TRBV27 and TRBJ2-3, with D perhaps TRBD1 (6 bases). The V gene lost 6 bases and the J gene lost 2 bases, with 12 bases spanning the gap. This CDR3 region has 14 residues. CDR1 and CDR2 (germline): MNHEY, SMNVEV (reference sequence).

The chain links TRBV30 to TRBJ1-2; TRBD1 aligns across 7 bases. The germline V gene encodes CDR1 GTSNPN and CDR2 SVGIG (reference sequence). CDR3 length: 13 amino acids. Trimming cost V 0 bases and J 13 bases; bases outside gene matches: 11. CDR3 sequence: CAWSVSGQPTRTF. The CDR3 DNA reads as TGTGCCTGGAGTGTCTCGGGACAGCCGACACGCACCTTC.

The chain is built from TRBV21-1 and TRBJ2-5; the table's D call of TRBD2 was not tested on the DNA. TRBV21-1 is termed a pseudogene. The CDR3 runs to 16 residues. CDR3: CASSKRPRLVKETQYF. CDR3 nucleotide sequence: TGTGCCAGCAGCAAACGCCCGCGGCTGGTCAAAGAGACCCAGTACTTC.

A few counts support this clone. The chain is built from TRBV19 and TRBJ2-2; the match to TRBD1 covers 10 bases. The CDR3 spans 15 residues. The trim removed 6 bases at V and 5 bases at J, leaving 6 bases unmatched. CDR1 and CDR2 from the germline V gene are LNHDA and SQIVND (reference sequence). The CDR3 DNA sequence: TGTGCCAGTAGGTTTCGGACAGGGGGGACCGGGGAGCTGTTTTTT. Its protein is CASRFRTGGTGELFF. Drawing the rest from reference TRBV19 and TRBJ2-2, the complete variable domain is DGGITQSPKYLFRKEGQNVTLSCEQNLNHDAMYWYRQDPGQGLRLIYYSQIVNDFQKGDIAEGYSVSREKKESFPLTVTSAQKNPTAFYLCASRFRTGGTGELFFGEGSRLTVL.

Concerning this clone: At one end the junction does not follow the germline gene, possibly because of a read error. V usage is TRBV7-9 and J usage is TRBJ2-3; the D call may be TRBD1 or TRBD2 (5 bases each). The CDR3 consists of 17 residues. The germline V gene has CDR1 SEHNR and CDR2 FQNEAQ (reference sequence). DNA of the CDR3: TGTGCCAGCATCTTAGCCACAGGACTCTCTCGAGGAGATACGCAGTATTTT. It specifies CASILATGLSRGDTQYF.

The sample holds one count of this clone. The chain links TRBV7-9 to TRBJ2-1; tentative D call: TRBD2 (7 bases). The V end lost 5 bases, the J end lost 6 bases, and 17 bases lay between the germline ends. The germline CDR1 and CDR2 sequences are SEHNR and FQNEAQ (reference sequence). The CDR3 runs to 15 residues. The DNA for the CDR3 is TGTGCCAGCAGCAGGGGGGGGGCAGTCCCCAATGAGCAGTTCTTC. It specifies CASSRGGAVPNEQFF.

This clone was counted between two and nine times. This rearrangement joins TRBV7-8 to TRBJ2-7; no clear D gene. CDR1 and CDR2 (germline): SGHVS, FQNEAQ. CDR3 length: 13 amino acids. V was pared by 3 bases and J by 2 bases, with 8 bases between. The CDR3 sequence is CASSLGGTYEQYF. CDR3 in DNA: TGTGCCAGCAGCTTGGGCGGTACCTACGAGCAGTACTTC.

The chain uses TRBV10-3 and TRBJ1-1; weak D call: TRBD1 (5 bases). The CDR3 extends over 17 amino acids. Trimming removed 2 bases at V and 1 base at J, with 17 bases between. Looked up from germline, CDR1 is ENHRY and CDR2 is SYGVKD. CDR3: CAISERAIDSRNTEAFF. For the CDR3, the DNA is TGTGCCATCAGTGAGCGGGCCATAGACAGTAGGAACACTGAAGCTTTCTTT.

The chain couples TRBV6-1 to TRBJ2-3; the D is unclear. Germline assignment: CDR1 MNHNS and CDR2 SASEGT. The V end lost 7 bases, the J end lost 5 bases, and 13 bases lay between the germline ends. The length of the CDR3 is 13 residues. The DNA for the CDR3 is TGTGCCAGCACCTCTCGACACCTAGATACGCAGTATTTT. Amino acid sequence: CASTSRHLDTQYF.

The J gene is TRBJ2-1, the V gene TRBV6-6; D may correspond to TRBD1 or TRBD2 (6 bases each). V shed 5 bases and J shed 7 bases, with 15 bases lying between them. CDR3 length: 14 amino acids. Germline V CDR1 and CDR2: MNHNY, SVGAGI (reference sequence). This CDR3 is CASSVFLGGNEQFF. DNA of the CDR3: TGTGCCAGCAGTGTCTTTCTAGGGGGGAATGAGCAGTTCTTC.

This clone has a handful of counts. The rearrangement joins TRBV28 to TRBJ2-7; no clear D gene. Per the germline V gene, CDR1 is MDHEN and CDR2 is SYDVKM. The CDR3 runs 12 residues. The V end was cut by 3 bases, the J end by 8 bases, with 11 bases between. This chain's CDR3 is CASSFPTPKQYF. In nucleotides, the CDR3 is TGTGCCAGCAGTTTCCCAACCCCCAAGCAGTACTTC.

The chain carries TRBV5-6 and TRBJ1-2; no firm D call. The CDR3 runs 12 residues. V was pared by 0 bases and J by 5 bases, with 5 bases between. Germline V lookup: CDR1 SGHDT, CDR2 YYEEEE. CDR3 sequence (DNA): TGTGCCAGCAGCTTGGCAGGTTATGGCTACACCTTC. Protein product: CASSLAGYGYTF. Variable domain in full (rest from reference TRBV5-6 and TRBJ1-2): DAGVTQSPTHLIKTRGQQVTLRCSPKSGHDTVSWYQQALGQGPQFIFQYYEEEERQRGNFPDRFSGHQFPNYSSELNVNALLLGDSALYLCASSLAGYGYTFGSGTRLTVV.

The chain recombines TRBV6-1 with TRBJ1-2, with 9 bases aligning to TRBD1. The CDR3 contains 15 residues. V gave up 6 bases and J gave up 7 bases; unmatched junction bases: 12. CDR1 is MNHNS, CDR2 SASEGT, per germline. The CDR3 bases are TGTGCCAGCAGGGCCGGCACAGGGGGCCTTTTTGGCTACACCTTC. Its protein product is CASRAGTGGLFGYTF.

This sequence joins TRBV11-2 and TRBJ2-3; no clear D. The CDR3 covers 12 residues. V was cut by 3 bases and J by 4 bases, with 5 bases left in between. Germline V gene data show CDR1 as SGHAT and CDR2 as FQNNGV. The CDR3 reads CASSFIADTQYF. The DNA for the CDR3 is TGTGCCAGCAGCTTTATCGCAGATACGCAGTATTTT.

The chain carries TRBV4-2 and TRBJ2-1; 11 nucleotides match TRBD2. The V gene end was trimmed by 0 bases and the J gene end by 12 bases; junction bases not matched to a gene: 13. The germline CDR1 and CDR2 sequences are LGHNA and YNFKEQ. The CDR3 is 17 residues long. The CDR3, as DNA: TGTGCCAGCAGCCAAGACCCAACTAGCGGGAGTTCATTTGGGCAGTTCTTC. Encoded protein: CASSQDPTSGSSFGQFF.